A single sample is the source of the 19 T cell receptor beta chains below, sequenced in a study of metastatic and nonmetastatic thyroid tumors. TCRdb re-clonotyped the PCR reads through MiXCR. Of fewer than 70,000 clones detected, roughly 29% appear once; the ten largest clones hold less than 20%. Thyroid surgery was performed in patients who had received no treatment beforehand. Sequences were obtained from blood. The receptor set was obtained from a female donor with papillary thyroid cancer or a benign thyroid nodule (not recorded which). Some clones in this sample may be carry-over from other donors' samples.

As regards this clone: This sequence may be a read error, since a much larger clone differs from it by one base. Likely a read error: the CDR3 ends without its conserved phenylalanine or tryptophan. The CDR3 DNA follows: TGCGCCAGCACCACCGGTTCCTACGAGCAGTACTTA. The encoded protein is CASTTGSYEQYL. This chain links TRBV10-2 with TRBJ2-7; unclear D gene. There are 12 residues in the CDR3. CDR1 is WSHSY, CDR2 SAAADI, per germline. The V and J ends lost 7 bases and 1 base respectively, with 8 bases between them.

In DNA form, the CDR3 reads TGTGCCAGCAGTTTATTGGCGGGAATCAATTCCGAGCAGTACTTC. Protein sequence: CASSLLAGINSEQYF. The chain is built from TRBV12-3 or TRBV12-4 and TRBJ2-7; tentative D call: TRBD2 (6 bases). The CDR3 totals 15 residues. Trimming cost V 2 bases and J 6 bases, with 17 bases left between them.

This clone was found a few times. The chain has TRBV6-2 or TRBV6-3 and TRBJ1-5; weak D call: TRBD1 (5 bases). CDR3 length: 15 residues. Germline lookup yields CDR1 MNHEY and CDR2 SVGEGT. V shed 6 bases and J shed 1 base, with 13 bases lying between them. CDR3 in amino acids: CASRDEGLSNQPQHF. The CDR3 DNA reads as TGTGCCAGCAGAGACGAGGGACTGAGCAATCAGCCCCAGCATTTT.

This clone has ten or more counts. The chain carries TRBV21-1 and TRBJ2-7; the table's D gene call, TRBD2, was not cross checked with the DNA. TRBV21-1 has pseudogene status. The CDR3 totals 20 residues. The CDR3 sequence: CASSSLIRQGDLAGVYEQYF. DNA for the CDR3: TGTGCCAGCAGCTCCCTTATTAGACAGGGGGATCTAGCGGGTGTCTACGAGCAGTACTTC.

This clone was found many times. A much more abundant neighbour one base away suggests this may be a read error. Other nucleotide sequences in the sample specify the same CDR3. The rearrangement joins TRBV7-2 to TRBJ2-7; possibly TRBD1 or TRBD2 for D (7 bases each). This CDR3 region has 15 residues. Per germline, CDR1 SGHTA and CDR2 FQGNSA. The CDR3 loop is CASSQRQGGSYERYF. For the CDR3, the DNA is TGTGCCAGCAGCCAGAGACAGGGAGGGTCCTACGAGCGGTACTTC.

The chain combines TRBV11-2 with TRBJ2-1, with TRBD1 matching over 9 bases. Losses at the gene ends were 5 bases for V and 9 bases for J; bases not matched to a gene: 11. CDR3 length: 15 amino acids. Germline V lookup: CDR1 SGHAT, CDR2 FQNNGV. The CDR3 sequence: CASSQTGTGISEQFF. CDR3 in DNA: TGTGCCAGCAGCCAAACCGGGACAGGGATTAGTGAGCAGTTCTTC.

This clone was seen a handful of times. The chain carries TRBV28 and TRBJ2-7; TRBD1 matches at 9 bases. The J segment lost 6 bases and the V segment lost 8 bases, leaving 14 bases of the junction unmatched. The CDR3 has 15 amino acids. Germline V gene lookup returns CDR1 MDHEN and CDR2 SYDVKM. Here the CDR3 DNA reads TGTGCCAGCGGAAGCCTCGGGACAGGGCTACCCGAGCAGTACTTC. Residues: CASGSLGTGLPEQYF.

This clone is labeled as large. V is TRBV6-5 and J is TRBJ2-7; D not resolved. The CDR3 spans 13 residues. V was cut by 3 bases and J by 0 bases, with 6 bases left in between. The germline CDR1 and CDR2 sequences are MNHEY and SVGAGI. The CDR3 DNA is TGTGCCAGCAGTTATGCCAGCTCCTACGAGCAGTACTTC. Protein: CASSYASSYEQYF.

This clone was recorded a few times. The chain joins TRBV19 to TRBJ2-7; 9 positions agree with TRBD2. CDR1 is LNHDA, CDR2 SQIVND, per germline (reference sequence). This CDR3 has 14 residues. Trimming at V came to 5 bases and at J to 7 bases, leaving 9 bases not matched to a gene. CDR3 protein: CASSSAGGPGEQYF. The CDR3 region has the DNA TGTGCCAGTAGTTCTGCGGGAGGGCCGGGGGAGCAGTACTTC.

This clone was seen repeatedly, ten times or more. This chain links TRBV5-6 with TRBJ2-2; tentative D call: TRBD2 (6 bases). The CDR3 contains 15 residues. V lost 4 bases and J lost 6, with 16 bases in between. Germline CDR1 reads SGHDT; CDR2 reads YYEEEE. CDR3: CASSAWVQRAGELFF. CDR3 sequence (DNA): TGTGCCAGCAGCGCATGGGTCCAGCGGGCCGGGGAGCTGTTTTTT.

This chain uses TRBV28 with TRBJ2-3, with 7 bases lining up with TRBD1. V lost 2 bases, J lost 2 bases, and 13 bases stayed unmatched. The CDR3 runs to 18 residues. CDR1 is MDHEN, CDR2 SYDVKM, per germline. CDR3 nucleotide sequence: TGTGCCAGCAGTTTAAGGGGGCTGGGCGGAGGATTCACAGATACGCAGTATTTT. The encoded protein is CASSLRGLGGGFTDTQYF.

The chain has TRBV6-1 and TRBJ1-3; 7 bases align to TRBD1. J lost 4 bases, V lost 6 bases, and 9 bases had no gene match. This CDR3 is built from 15 residues. Germline loops: CDR1 MNHNS, CDR2 SASEGT. CDR3 bases: TGTGCCAGCAGAACAGGGGCTGGCGTGGGAAACACCATATATTTT. Translated, it gives CASRTGAGVGNTIYF.

This chain connects TRBV30 to TRBJ1-1, with unresolved D. The CDR3 has 11 residues. Trimming cost V 3 bases and J 10 bases, with 12 bases left between them. The germline V gene has CDR1 GTSNPN and CDR2 SVGIG (reference sequence). CDR3 loop: CAWSPVVVAFF. The DNA of the CDR3 is TGTGCCTGGAGCCCCGTGGTTGTAGCTTTCTTT. Supplemented by reference TRBV30 and TRBJ1-1, the full variable domain reads SQTIHQWPATLVQPVGSPLSLECTVEGTSNPNLYWYRQAAGRGLQLLFYSVGIGQISSEVPQNLSASRPQDRQFILSSKKLLLSDSGFYLCAWSPVVVAFFGQGTRLTVV.

The V gene is TRBV20-1, the J gene TRBJ1-6, with D possibly matching TRBD1 (5 bases). Germline CDR1 reads DFQATT; CDR2 reads SNEGSKA (reference sequence). The CDR3 covers 12 residues. Trimming shortened V by 7 bases and J by 8 bases, and 12 bases separated the two germline ends. CDR3 in amino acids: CSVQGGDSPLHF. DNA for the CDR3: TGCAGTGTCCAGGGAGGGGATTCACCCCTCCACTTT.

This clone was seen more than once but under ten times. V usage is TRBV6-5 and J usage is TRBJ2-7; 8 bases align to TRBD1. Germline V gene lookup returns CDR1 MNHEY and CDR2 SVGAGI. The trim removed 0 bases at V and 5 bases at J, leaving 0 bases unmatched. This CDR3 has 13 amino acids. The CDR3 here is CASSYSGQDEQYF. CDR3 nucleotide sequence: TGTGCCAGCAGTTACTCGGGACAGGACGAGCAGTACTTC.

The chain has TRBV20-1 and TRBJ1-5; the match to TRBD1 covers 9 bases. J lost 6 bases, V lost 7 bases, and 10 bases had no gene match. CDR3 size: 14 residues. Germline V lookup: CDR1 DFQATT, CDR2 SNEGSKA (reference sequence). CDR3: CSVDRGTVGQPQHF. CDR3 sequence (DNA): TGCAGTGTCGACAGGGGGACTGTTGGTCAGCCCCAGCATTTT.

The table lists this clone with a few counts. V usage is TRBV15 and J usage is TRBJ2-7; no clear D. The germline V gene encodes CDR1 LNHNV and CDR2 YYDKDF (reference sequence). CDR3 length: 14 amino acids. V shed 3 bases and J shed 2 bases, with 11 bases lying between them. CDR3 in amino acids: CATSSQEPPYEQYF. CDR3 coding DNA: TGTGCCACCAGCAGCCAGGAACCCCCCTACGAGCAGTACTTC.

The CDR3 is CASSLDPSWETQYF. The CDR3 region has the DNA TGTGCCAGCAGCTTAGATCCTAGCTGGGAGACCCAGTACTTC. The genes are TRBV11-2 and TRBJ2-5; maybe TRBD2 (5 bases). The CDR3 loop spans 14 amino acids. V dropped 0 bases and J dropped 5 bases, with 10 bases sitting between them. Germline-derived CDR1 and CDR2 are SGHAT and FQNNGV.

This clone was counted ten times or more. Possible read error: a much larger clone is one base away. Other DNA sequences in the same sample also yield this CDR3. This chain joins TRBV7-2 and TRBJ1-1; D uncertain. This CDR3 region has 13 residues. Germline assignment: CDR1 SGHTA and CDR2 FQGNSA. V dropped 8 bases and J dropped 3 bases, with 13 bases sitting between them. The CDR3 is CASAEGRYTEAFF. The CDR3, as DNA: TGTGCCAGCGCTGAAGGGAGATACACTGAAGCTTTCTTT.